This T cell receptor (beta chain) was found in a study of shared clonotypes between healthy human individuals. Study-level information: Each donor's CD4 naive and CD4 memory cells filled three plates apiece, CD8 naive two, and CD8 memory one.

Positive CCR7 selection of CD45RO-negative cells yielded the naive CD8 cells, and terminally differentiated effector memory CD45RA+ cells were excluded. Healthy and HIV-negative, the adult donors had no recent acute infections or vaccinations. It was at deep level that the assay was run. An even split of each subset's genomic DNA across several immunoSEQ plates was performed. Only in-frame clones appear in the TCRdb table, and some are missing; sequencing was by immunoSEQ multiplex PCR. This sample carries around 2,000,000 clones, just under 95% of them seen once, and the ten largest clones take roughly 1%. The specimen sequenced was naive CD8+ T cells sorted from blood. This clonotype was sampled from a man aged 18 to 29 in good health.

CDR3 coding DNA: TGTGCCAGCAGCTTAGGTGGGCCGTACAATGAGCAGTTCTTC. It encodes CASSLGGPYNEQFF. V usage is TRBV7-3 and J usage is TRBJ2-1, with unresolved D. V was pared by 2 bases and J by 4 bases, with 9 bases between. The CDR3 consists of 14 residues. Germline loops: CDR1 SGHTA, CDR2 FQGTGA.